This TCR beta chain was found in a study of blood T cell repertoires in COVID-19. Study details: The analysed material was cDNA or gDNA that came from T cells, B-cell-depleted T cells, or PBMCs.

CDR3 length: 14 residues. V was trimmed by 5 bases and J by 4 bases, leaving 12 bases between them. Looked up from germline, CDR1 is SGHAT and CDR2 is FQNNGV. Original analysis: From reference gene primer amplification, estimates of nucleated cell counts were derived. Some clones are missing from TCRdb's copy, which holds only in-frame ones; the method was immunoSEQ multiplex PCR. V, J and clone size derive from that table, while D and trimming were established from the DNA sequence. The sample contains 100,000 or so clones, about 92% of which appear only once. Source material: peripheral blood. This clonotype was sampled from a man in his forties or fifties with active COVID-19. The rearrangement links TRBV11-2 to TRBJ1-3, with D perhaps TRBD1 (5 bases). CDR3 protein: CASSPSGGGNTIYF. The CDR3 DNA reads as TGTGCCAGCAGCCCCTCGGGGGGAGGAAACACCATATATTTT.